Listed here are 4 T cell receptor beta chains from one sample, sequenced in a study of spatial heterogeneity in lung cancer. TCRdb recomputed calls from the 5' RACE reads with MiXCR, one row per CDR3 protein. Among thousands of distinct CDR3 sequences listed, more than 4.5% were seen once. Time point noted: sample taken at primary tumor resection. Sequencing was performed on PBMCs, taken at surgery. Receptor source: a male donor with early-stage non-small cell lung cancer.

In its sample, this clonotype was seen many times. The chain carries TRBV18 and TRBJ2-1; D is uncertain. This CDR3 comprises 11 residues. V was pared by 3 bases and J by 7 bases, with 4 bases between. Germline CDR1 and CDR2: KGHSH and LQKENI. The CDR3 DNA is TGTGCCAGCTCACCGGGGAATGAGCAGTTCTTC. Translating gives CASSPGNEQFF.

The sample holds many counts of this clonotype. The J gene is TRBJ2-3, the V gene TRBV12-3 or TRBV12-4; D call uncertain. V gave up 2 bases and J gave up 5 bases, with 8 bases separating them. CDR3 length: 13 amino acids. The CDR3 loop is CASSLTTKDTQYF. In DNA form, the CDR3 reads TGTGCCAGCAGTTTAACTACTAAAGATACGCAGTATTTT.

The chain has TRBV18 and TRBJ1-1; 7 bases map to TRBD1. Trimming cost V 6 bases and J 5 bases; bases outside gene matches: 6. CDR1 KGHSH and CDR2 LQKENI come from the germline V gene. The CDR3 length is 13 residues. The CDR3 DNA is TGTGCCAGCTCCAGGGGGGATTCTACTGAAGCTTTCTTT. It specifies CASSRGDSTEAFF.

By share, this clonotype counts as medium-sized. The chain links TRBV28 to TRBJ2-2; D is unresolved. CDR3 length: 12 residues. Trimming removed 8 bases at V and 6 bases at J, with 10 bases between. The germline CDR1 and CDR2 sequences are MDHEN and SYDVKM. Written as DNA, the CDR3 is TGTGCCAGCCACCGGTCTTCCGGGGAGCTGTTTTTT. Its translation: CASHRSSGELFF.